The 12 T cell receptor beta chains below come from one sample, sequenced in a study of cytomegalovirus exposure and HLA in healthy donors. A multiplex PCR was run with 60 Vbeta primers and 13 Jbeta primers. The protocol was immunoSEQ multiplex PCR, while the TCRdb copy is restricted to in-frame clones and leaves out a portion. In the table there are about 200,000 clones, over 80% of which are singletons. Sequences were obtained from PBMCs. The receptors derive from a young man in good health and CMV-seronegative.

This chain connects TRBV11-2 to TRBJ2-5; 9 bases align to TRBD2. With the DNA end fitting TRBJ2-7 better, the J assignment may be wrong. Germline lookup yields CDR1 SGHAT and CDR2 FQNNGV. This CDR3 spans 14 amino acids. CDR3 in amino acids: CASSLAGGTYEQYF. The CDR3 nucleotides are TGTGCCAGCAGCTTGGCGGGAGGGACCTACGAGCAGTACTTC.

The chain has TRBV5-1 and TRBJ2-7; the match to TRBD2 covers 8 bases. V shed 4 bases, J shed 1 base, and the junction held 7 bases outside the gene matches. The germline CDR1 and CDR2 sequences are SGHRS and YFSETQ. The CDR3 covers 15 residues. CDR3 in DNA: TGCGCCAGCAGCCCCGGGGGGGGCCGGTCCTACGAGCAGTACTTC. Translated: CASSPGGGRSYEQYF.

The rearrangement uses TRBV19 and TRBJ2-5, with 11 bases aligning to TRBD2. Germline CDR1 is LNHDA and CDR2 is SQIVND (reference sequence). V shed 4 bases and J 2 bases; nucleotides not matched to a gene: 6. The CDR3 sequence is 16 residues long. CDR3 protein: CASSNPGLAAQETQYF. In DNA form, the CDR3 reads TGTGCCAGTAGTAATCCGGGACTAGCGGCTCAAGAGACCCAGTACTTC.

This sequence joins TRBV5-1 and TRBJ2-1; possibly TRBD1 for D (7 bases). V was cut by 1 base and J by 7 bases, with 15 bases left in between. Looked up from germline, CDR1 is SGHRS and CDR2 is YFSETQ. The CDR3 covers 15 residues. CDR3 in DNA: TGCGCCAGCAGCTTGTTCGGACAGGAGGGGAATGAGCAGTTCTTC. This codes for CASSLFGQEGNEQFF.

For the CDR3, the DNA is TGCAGCGTTGTAGGGGGATCCGATGGCTACACCTTC. Translated, it gives CSVVGGSDGYTF. The V call is TRBV29-1, the J call TRBJ1-2; TRBD1 is a possible D gene (6 bases). The CDR3 is 12 amino acids. Germline V CDR1 and CDR2: SQVTM, ANQGSEA. V gave up 4 bases and J gave up 6 bases, with 12 bases separating them.

The V call is TRBV18, the J call TRBJ1-1; D not certain. The CDR3 runs 13 residues. Germline V gives CDR1 KGHSH, CDR2 LQKENI. V lost 6 bases and J 1 base, leaving 9 bases between the germline ends. CDR3 sequence (DNA): TGTGCCAGCTCGCCGGAGGAGAACACTGAAGCTTTCTTT. This codes for CASSPEENTEAFF.

This chain joins TRBV9 and TRBJ2-5; D remains ambiguous. The J call may be incorrect, as the DNA end agrees better with TRBJ2-7. This CDR3 comprises 14 residues. Germline V gene sequence: CDR1 SGDLS, CDR2 YYNGEE. The CDR3 is CASSVVASSYEQYF. For the CDR3, the DNA is TGTGCCAGCAGCGTAGTTGCCTCCTCCTACGAGCAGTACTTC.

This CDR3 reads CASSSTGGVYGYTF. Written as DNA, the CDR3 is TGTGCCAGCAGCTCGACAGGGGGCGTCTATGGCTACACCTTC. V gene TRBV28 combines with J gene TRBJ1-2; the match to TRBD1 covers 10 bases. The CDR3 runs to 14 residues. V lost 6 bases and J lost 4; bases outside the gene matches: 5. In germline, CDR1 is MDHEN, CDR2 SYDVKM.

The chain couples TRBV2 to TRBJ2-6; D perhaps matches TRBD1 (6 bases). V was shortened by 5 bases and J by 3 bases, with 11 bases between the two germline ends. The CDR3 loop spans 15 amino acids. Germline loops: CDR1 SNHLY, CDR2 FYNNEI. DNA of the CDR3: TGTGCCAGCAGTCTCACAGGGCTTGGGGCCAACGTCCTGACTTTC. It encodes CASSLTGLGANVLTF.

The gene calls are TRBV10-3 and TRBJ2-3, with a possible D match to TRBD2 (6 bases). Between the trimmed V and J ends, which lost 4 bases and 3 bases, there was a span of 26 bases. Germline lookup yields CDR1 ENHRY and CDR2 SYGVKD. The CDR3 loop spans 19 amino acids. CDR3 amino acids: CAISGRGMILAWGTDTQYF. The CDR3 DNA follows: TGTGCCATCAGTGGTCGCGGGATGATCCTAGCTTGGGGGACAGATACGCAGTATTTT.

This chain links TRBV20-1 with TRBJ2-3; weak D call: TRBD2 (5 bases). The V end was cut by 2 bases, the J end by 6 bases, with 6 bases between. This CDR3 has 11 amino acids. Germline assignment: CDR1 DFQATT and CDR2 SNEGSKA (reference sequence). The DNA for the CDR3 is TGCAGTGCTAGACTAGCTGATACGCAGTATTTT. It specifies CSARLADTQYF.

The chain has TRBV28 and TRBJ1-5, with 8 bases matching TRBD1. This CDR3 spans 16 amino acids. Per germline, CDR1 MDHEN and CDR2 SYDVKM. Germline trimming cut 2 bases from V and 7 bases from J; bases unmatched to any gene: 10. The CDR3 region is CASSLATGGGGQPQHF. The CDR3 bases are TGTGCCAGCAGTTTAGCAACAGGGGGGGGAGGGCAGCCCCAGCATTTT. The full variable domain, its missing parts supplied by reference TRBV28 and TRBJ1-5, is DVKVTQSSRYLVKRTGEKVFLECVQDMDHENMFWYRQDPGLGLRLIYFSYDVKMKEKGDIPEGYSVSREKKERFSLILESASTNQTSMYLCASSLATGGGGQPQHFGDGTRLSIL.